This T cell receptor beta chain was captured in a study of T cells after yellow fever vaccination. 5'RACE template switching generated TCR cDNA, adding a universal primer site and UMIs. TCRdb analysed the 5' RACE reads with MiXCR anew, one entry per CDR3 protein. The table has some 150,000 distinct CDR3 sequences, roughly 9.6% seen once. This clonotype was detected ten times or more. CDR1 SGHRS and CDR2 YFSETQ come from the germline V gene. Trimming pared 0 bases from V and 0 bases from J, leaving 10 bases between. CDR3 length: 15 residues. This clonotype was obtained from a young man who received the YFV17D yellow fever vaccine. The sample was CD8+ T cells sorted from PBMCs, taken 15 days after the yellow fever booster vaccination. The rearrangement joins TRBV5-1 to TRBJ2-7, with D tentatively TRBD1 (6 bases). The CDR3 nucleotides read TGCGCCAGCAGCTTGGGGACAGCAAACTCCTACGAGCAGTACTTC. It yields the protein CASSLGTANSYEQYF.